Below, 24 T cell receptor beta chains from the same sample are listed, as sequenced in a study of OX40 agonist ivuxolimab in advanced cancers. Only in-frame clones appear in the TCRdb table, and some are missing; sequencing was by immunoSEQ multiplex PCR. The sample lists tens of thousands of clones, around 92% occurring once. Sample: CD4+ or CD8+ T cells sorted from blood, taken in a trial of the OX40 agonist ivuxolimab. These receptors originate from an adult with an advanced solid tumor such as melanoma, head and neck, liver or kidney cancer.

V usage is TRBV5-8 and J usage is TRBJ2-3, with D uncertain. Deletions cut 2 bases from V and 2 bases from J, with 3 bases between. Germline CDR1 reads SGHTS; CDR2 reads YDEGEE. The CDR3 runs to 12 residues. Here the CDR3 reads CASSFLTDTQYF. The CDR3 coding sequence is TGTGCCAGCAGCTTCCTCACAGATACGCAGTATTTT.

CDR3 nucleotide sequence: TGTGCCAGCTCACCCTCGGACAGGGGCGAGCAGTACTTC. It yields the protein CASSPSDRGEQYF. The chain recombines TRBV18 with TRBJ2-7; the match to TRBD1 covers 9 bases. The germline gives CDR1 KGHSH, CDR2 LQKENI. Trimming at V came to 3 bases and at J to 6 bases, leaving 3 bases not matched to a gene. The CDR3 contains 13 residues.

The chain links TRBV10-3 to TRBJ2-2, with TRBD2 as a possible D gene (6 bases). The CDR3 extends over 14 amino acids. The ends were cut back, 7 bases at V and 0 bases at J, with 9 bases in the middle. Germline V gene sequence: CDR1 ENHRY, CDR2 SYGVKD. This chain's CDR3 is CAIKASANTGELFF. In DNA, the CDR3 is TGTGCCATCAAGGCTAGCGCGAACACCGGGGAGCTGTTTTTT.

The chain uses TRBV6-1 and TRBJ2-3, with TRBD1 identical over 11 bases. Trimming removed 5 bases from V and 4 bases from J; junction bases left unmatched: 5. Germline CDR1 is MNHNS and CDR2 is SASEGT. This CDR3 has 15 residues. The CDR3 loop reads CASSPWTGGADTQYF. DNA of the CDR3: TGTGCCAGCAGTCCCTGGACAGGGGGCGCAGATACGCAGTATTTT.

V and J are TRBV29-1 and TRBJ2-7; TRBD1 aligns across 7 bases. The CDR3 runs 13 residues. V dropped 5 bases and J dropped 5; count of bases not matched to a gene: 9. From germline, CDR1 is SQVTM and CDR2 ANQGSEA. In DNA form, the CDR3 reads TGCAGCGTTCGGGCAGGGGGTAGAGACGAGCAGTACTTC. Amino acids: CSVRAGGRDEQYF.

CDR3 bases: TGTGCCAGCAGGACACAGGGGGCCTACCAAGAGACCCAGTACTTC. Its protein is CASRTQGAYQETQYF. The chain has TRBV6-1 and TRBJ2-5; 9 nucleotides align to TRBD1. Unmatched junction bases numbered 5, after V lost 6 bases and J lost 0 bases. This CDR3 is 15 amino acids long. Germline CDR1 MNHNS, CDR2 SASEGT.

As concerns this clone: Other DNA sequences in the sample encode the same CDR3. V is TRBV5-4 and J is TRBJ1-2; no clear D gene. CDR3 length equals 13 residues. Trimming removed 0 bases at V and 2 bases at J, with 5 bases between. Germline V gene data show CDR1 as SGHNT and CDR2 as YYREEE (reference sequence). The DNA for the CDR3 is TGTGCCAGCAGCTTGGCCGGGAACTATGGCTACACCTTC. This codes for CASSLAGNYGYTF. Full variable domain (rest looked up from reference TRBV5-4 and TRBJ1-2): ETGVTQSPTHLIKTRGQQVTLRCSSQSGHNTVSWYQQALGQGPQFIFQYYREEENGRGNFPPRFSGLQFPNYSSELNVNALELDDSALYLCASSLAGNYGYTFGSGTRLTVV.

The chain joins TRBV7-6 to TRBJ2-3, with a possible D match to TRBD2 (5 bases). The ends were cut back, 5 bases at V and 1 base at J, with 16 bases in the middle. The CDR3 loop spans 16 amino acids. The germline CDR1 and CDR2 sequences are SGHVS and FNYEAQ. The CDR3 DNA sequence: TGTGCCAGCAGCCTAGGGAACGGGATCCGCACAGATACGCAGTATTTT. Residues: CASSLGNGIRTDTQYF.

The V gene is TRBV18, the J gene TRBJ2-2, with a tentative D call TRBD2 (6 bases). Per germline, CDR1 KGHSH and CDR2 LQKENI. The CDR3 is 16 residues long. Trimming removed 4 bases from V and 2 bases from J, with 14 bases in between. This CDR3 reads CASSLVSGLNTGELFF. CDR3 DNA sequence: TGTGCCAGCTCACTAGTCAGCGGGCTTAACACCGGGGAGCTGTTTTTT.

This chain connects TRBV6-5 to TRBJ2-7; TRBD1 is a possible D gene (6 bases). This CDR3 contains 12 residues. Per the germline V gene, CDR1 is MNHEY and CDR2 is SVGAGI. Trimming removed 8 bases at V and 2 bases at J, with 10 bases between. CDR3 loop: CASQGSPYEQYF. The CDR3 DNA sequence: TGTGCCAGCCAGGGGTCCCCCTACGAGCAGTACTTC.

The CDR3, as DNA: TGTGCCAGCAGAGGCCGCTGGACCGGGGAGCTGTTTTTT. This codes for CASRGRWTGELFF. The chain employs TRBV6-4 and TRBJ2-2, with unresolved D. V was shortened by 6 bases and J by 5 bases, with 10 bases between the two germline ends. This CDR3 region has 13 residues. Germline CDR1 reads MRHNA; CDR2 reads SNTAGT.

The rearrangement links TRBV5-8 to TRBJ1-4; D is unresolved. The CDR3 is 17 residues long. The V gene's germline CDR1 is SGHTS and CDR2 YDEGEE. Trimming pared 5 bases from V and 8 bases from J, leaving 25 bases between. In DNA form, the CDR3 reads TGTGCCAGCAGTTTTAGCTACCCCCTTACGGCGGAAGAAAAACTGTTTTTT. Encoded protein: CASSFSYPLTAEEKLFF.

The table lists this clone with a few counts. V and J are TRBV10-3 and TRBJ1-1; D remains ambiguous. Trimming cost V 4 bases and J 2 bases, with 8 bases left between them. Germline loops: CDR1 ENHRY, CDR2 SYGVKD. This CDR3 is built from 13 residues. Written as DNA, the CDR3 is TGTGCCATCAGTGCGGCAGCCAACACTGAAGCTTTCTTT. This codes for CAISAAANTEAFF.

This chain uses TRBV14 with TRBJ1-1; D uncertain. The CDR3 loop spans 16 amino acids. Trimming stripped 4 bases from V and 1 base from J, with 16 bases between. Germline CDR1 and CDR2: SGHDN and FVKESK. The CDR3 here is CASSPLGLAGNTEAFF. For the CDR3, the DNA is TGTGCCAGCAGCCCCCTAGGTTTGGCTGGGAACACTGAAGCTTTCTTT.

The gene calls are TRBV7-9 and TRBJ2-5, with 8 bases identical to TRBD1. The junction had 11 bases not matched to a gene; V was cut back by 4 bases and J by 4 bases. The CDR3 has 16 residues. Germline loops: CDR1 SEHNR, CDR2 FQNEAQ (reference sequence). CDR3 DNA: TGTGCCAGCAGCTCATACGCCTCCAGGGGGCTAGAGACCCAGTACTTC. Protein product: CASSSYASRGLETQYF.

The chain has TRBV30 and TRBJ2-5; TRBD2 agrees at 8 bases. This CDR3 region has 14 residues. Germline CDR1 GTSNPN, CDR2 SVGIG (reference sequence). Unmatched junction bases numbered 8, after V lost 4 bases and J lost 4 bases. The CDR3 loop is CAWNNGRARETQYF. The DNA for the CDR3 is TGTGCCTGGAATAACGGGAGGGCTAGAGAGACCCAGTACTTC.

J is TRBJ2-2 and V is TRBV19; 8 nucleotides match TRBD1. CDR1 and CDR2 (germline): LNHDA, SQIVND (reference sequence). This CDR3 contains 14 residues. The trim removed 7 bases at V and 2 bases at J, leaving 3 bases unmatched. The DNA of the CDR3 is TGTGCCAGTACGGACAGGGCCAACACCGGGGAGCTGTTTTTT. This translates into CASTDRANTGELFF.

Details on this clone: Its ends do not fully match the called genes, so a read error is possible. The rearrangement links TRBV7-7 to TRBJ2-1; D perhaps matches TRBD1 (5 bases). The CDR3 consists of 13 residues. Germline lookup yields CDR1 SSHAT and CDR2 FNYEAQ (reference sequence). The CDR3 region is CASSSDSYNEQFF. The CDR3 nucleotides are TGTGCTAGCAGCTCCGACAGCTACAATGAGCAGTTCTTC. Drawing the rest from reference TRBV7-7 and TRBJ2-1, the complete variable domain is GAGVSQSPRYKVTKRGQDVTLRCDPISSHATLYWYQQALGQGPEFLTYFNYEAQPDKSGLPSDRFSAERPEGSISTLTIQRTEQRDSAMYRCASSSDSYNEQFFGPGTRLTVL.

The chain carries TRBV11-2 and TRBJ2-5; D may match TRBD1 or TRBD2 (5 bases each). The CDR3 is made up of 15 amino acids. The ends were cut back, 1 base at V and 7 bases at J, with 16 bases in the middle. From germline, CDR1 is SGHAT and CDR2 FQNNGV. The CDR3 spells CASSLGGRVEGTQYF. The CDR3 nucleotides are TGTGCCAGCAGCTTAGGTGGCAGGGTTGAGGGGACCCAGTACTTC.

V and J are TRBV19 and TRBJ2-1; the match to TRBD2 covers 7 bases. CDR1 LNHDA and CDR2 SQIVND come from the germline V gene (reference sequence). The V segment lost 4 bases and the J segment 2 bases; nucleotides outside the gene matches: 11. CDR3 length: 17 residues. The chain's CDR3 is CASSTGTGGRTYNEQFF. CDR3 sequence (DNA): TGTGCCAGTAGTACGGGGACGGGCGGGAGAACCTACAATGAGCAGTTCTTC.

This clone was seen just once. The CDR3: CASSLVPGSSYNEQFF. CDR3 DNA: TGCGCCAGCAGCTTGGTCCCGGGGAGCTCCTACAATGAGCAGTTCTTC. This chain uses TRBV5-1 with TRBJ2-1, with D possibly being TRBD2 (5 bases). Germline CDR1 is SGHRS and CDR2 is YFSETQ. The CDR3 sequence is 16 residues long. The germline V and J ends were trimmed by 0 bases and 0 bases, with 10 bases remaining between them.

The genes are TRBV19 and TRBJ2-2, with D possibly being TRBD1 (6 bases). Germline V gene data show CDR1 as LNHDA and CDR2 as SQIVND (reference sequence). The CDR3 runs 16 residues. Trimming stripped 6 bases from V and 3 bases from J, with 17 bases between. In DNA form, the CDR3 reads TGTGCCAGTAGGAAGTCCCGGGACAAGGACACCGGGGAGCTGTTTTTT. This sequence encodes CASRKSRDKDTGELFF.

The V gene is TRBV5-4, the J gene TRBJ2-3; TRBD2 agrees at 10 bases. V was pared by 3 bases and J by 1 base, with 5 bases of the junction left unmatched. Germline V gene lookup returns CDR1 SGHNT and CDR2 YYREEE (reference sequence). The CDR3 is 16 residues long. CDR3: CASSWGGTSGTDTQYF. DNA for the CDR3: TGTGCCAGCAGCTGGGGGGGGACTAGCGGCACAGATACGCAGTATTTT.

CDR3 protein: CAWSVLADQFF. The CDR3 bases are TGTGCCTGGAGTGTTCTAGCCGACCAGTTCTTC. V and J are TRBV30 and TRBJ2-1; TRBD2 is a possible D gene (5 bases). CDR3 length equals 11 residues. The germline CDR1 and CDR2 sequences are GTSNPN and SVGIG (reference sequence). The V and J ends lost 0 bases and 13 bases respectively, with 10 bases between them.